This T cell receptor beta chain was profiled in a study of T cells expressing NK-cell markers. Overall study: Serological testing identified most of the eight sequenced donors as HCMV-seropositive and one as seronegative.

As to this clonotype: The antigen remains undetermined.

The CDR3 runs to 16 residues. CDR1 is SGHTA, CDR2 FQGTGA, per germline. TCRdb processed the 5' RACE reads again and assigns one entry to each CDR3 protein, with no DNA. The sample has roughly 160,000 distinct CDR3 sequences, and its top ten clones hold about 19%. Whole-study results and caveats: Among a handful of donors, these clonotypes also ranked first in the CD3+CD56-NKG2C+ fraction. Dominant NKG2C+ clonotypes in roughly six donors made up roughly 1.0-7.0% of CD8+ T cells.

Sequences were obtained from blood T cells: a sorted CD56 or NKG2C T cell subset, CD4+ or CD8+ T cells, or bulk PBMC T cells (not recorded which). This chain links TRBV7-3 with TRBJ2-5; the D gene TCRdb calls, TRBD2, cannot be checked with no DNA. The TCR comes from a man aged 18 to 69 in good health. The CDR3 sequence: CASSLGSGGPKETQYF.